The 17 T cell receptor beta chains reported below all come from one sample, sequenced in a study of CD4 and CD8 cells across lung adenocarcinoma regions. TCRdb redid the calling of the PCR reads with MiXCR, one entry per CDR3 protein. Of roughly 24,000 distinct CDR3 sequences in the sample, approximately 52% were seen once. Sample: CD4+ T cells from the center of a lung tumor. These TCRs come from a male donor with lung adenocarcinoma. The CD4 and CD8 labels of this study may be unreliable.

This clonotype was seen a single time. The limits of the CDR3 on the DNA are not certain, so only TCRdb's listed CDR3 is given. V gene TRBV6-1 combines with J gene TRBJ2-2; TRBD1 reflects the table's D call only, with no check against the DNA. Including both end residues, the CDR3 is 15 amino acids long. Germline-derived CDR1 and CDR2 are MNHNS and SASEGT. CDR3 protein: CASIGRPVGTGTQFF.

As regards this clonotype: The conserved phenylalanine or tryptophan normally closing the CDR3 is absent here, so this likely arose from a read error. It is unclear where the CDR3 begins or ends on the DNA, so no DNA is shown, and the CDR3 is as TCRdb lists it. The CDR3 here is CASSYTQGGASQLS. The gene calls are TRBV6-5 and TRBJ2-1; the D call TRBD1 from the table was never checked on the DNA. CDR1 MNHEY and CDR2 SVGAGI come from the germline V gene. The CDR3 totals 14 residues, both ends included.

This clonotype has more than one count but fewer than ten. V usage is TRBV11-2 and J usage is TRBJ2-5; D unresolved. Germline V gene data show CDR1 as SGHAT and CDR2 as FQNNGV. This CDR3 comprises 13 residues. The V gene lost 2 bases and the J gene lost 7 bases, with 11 bases spanning the gap. CDR3 in DNA: TGTGCCAGCAGCTTACTTGGTCCAGGGACCCAGTACTTC. Translating it yields CASSLLGPGTQYF.

This clonotype was picked up a small number of times. V usage is TRBV20-1 and J usage is TRBJ2-5, with TRBD1 identical over 8 bases. The CDR3 has 18 residues. Germline V gene sequence: CDR1 DFQATT, CDR2 SNEGSKA (reference sequence). The V segment lost 3 bases and the J segment 4 bases; nucleotides outside the gene matches: 19. This CDR3 reads CSASQRQGPQFAGETQYF. The CDR3 DNA sequence: TGCAGTGCTAGTCAGAGACAGGGGCCTCAGTTTGCCGGAGAGACCCAGTACTTC.

A word on this clonotype: The junction and the germline gene differ at one end; a read error may be behind it. The chain combines TRBV6-1 with TRBJ2-2; 12 nucleotides align to TRBD2. This CDR3 contains 21 residues. CDR1 is MNHNS, CDR2 SASEGT, per germline. CDR3 nucleotides: TGTACCAGCAGTAAAAAGGACCCATCTAGCGGGGGGGGGCGGAACACCGGGGAGCTGTTTTTT. This codes for CTSSKKDPSSGGGRNTGELFF.

In this sample, this clonotype turned up many times. CDR3 sequence: CASSPWTSGRAENEQFF. As DNA, the CDR3 is TGTGCCAGCAGCCCGTGGACTAGCGGGAGGGCGGAGAATGAGCAGTTCTTC. This sequence joins TRBV7-8 and TRBJ2-1; TRBD2 matches 15 bases. Germline V CDR1 and CDR2: SGHVS, FQNEAQ. J gave up 7 bases and V 5 bases, and 9 bases lay outside the gene matches. The CDR3 extends over 17 amino acids.

The chain uses TRBV9 and TRBJ2-7; maybe TRBD1 (6 bases). The length of the CDR3 is 15 residues. Germline loops: CDR1 SGDLS, CDR2 YYNGEE. The V end lost 0 bases, the J end lost 0 bases, and 10 bases lay between the germline ends. CDR3 protein: CASSVGGTFSYEQYF. The CDR3 nucleotides are TGTGCCAGCAGCGTAGGAGGGACATTCTCCTACGAGCAGTACTTC.

This clonotype has just a few counts. V usage is TRBV11-3 and J usage is TRBJ2-5; 10 bases align to TRBD1. The CDR3 has 15 residues. Germline CDR1 SGHNT, CDR2 YENEEA. The V gene end was trimmed by 4 bases and the J gene end by 4 bases; junction bases not matched to a gene: 6. The CDR3 bases are TGTGCCAGCAGCTCCTCGACAGGGGGCAGAGAGACCCAGTACTTC. As protein: CASSSSTGGRETQYF. The complete variable domain, with remaining parts taken from reference TRBV11-3 and TRBJ2-5, reads EAGVVQSPRYKIIEKKQPVAFWCNPISGHNTLYWYLQNLGQGPELLIRYENEEAVDDSQLPKDRFSAERLKGVDSTLKIQPAELGDSAVYLCASSSSTGGRETQYFGPGTRLLVL.

This clonotype showed up just once. This rearrangement joins TRBV27 to TRBJ2-5; the D call may be TRBD1 or TRBD2 (6 bases each). Germline V CDR1 and CDR2: MNHEY, SMNVEV (reference sequence). V lost 11 bases and J lost 8, with 27 bases in between. The CDR3 runs 15 residues. This chain's CDR3 is CAAGLGGGTPDTQYF. CDR3 sequence (DNA): TGTGCCGCGGGTCTCGGGGGCGGTACCCCAGATACCCAGTACTTC.

The chain uses TRBV6-1 and TRBJ2-2, with D perhaps TRBD1 or TRBD2 (5 bases each). Germline-derived CDR1 and CDR2 are MNHNS and SASEGT. Trimming took 4 bases from V and 10 from J, leaving 22 bases between them. The CDR3 totals 16 residues. The CDR3 sequence: CASSGAWGTNYEELFF. The CDR3 DNA sequence: TGTGCCAGCAGTGGTGCTTGGGGGACGAACTACGAGGAGCTGTTTTTT.

The chain is built from TRBV3-1 and TRBJ2-5; the match to TRBD2 covers 10 bases. Trimming took 2 bases from V and 5 from J; bases not matched to a gene: 8. This CDR3 has 16 amino acids. Germline V gives CDR1 LGHDT, CDR2 YNNKEL (reference sequence). This CDR3 reads CASSQPSGRATETQYF. DNA for the CDR3: TGTGCCAGCAGCCAACCCAGCGGGAGGGCAACGGAGACCCAGTACTTC.

This clonotype was seen many times. This chain uses TRBV20-1 with TRBJ2-5, with a possible D match to TRBD1 (5 bases). Germline lookup yields CDR1 DFQATT and CDR2 SNEGSKA (reference sequence). V was trimmed by 2 bases and J by 3 bases, leaving 13 bases between them. This CDR3 spans 14 amino acids. For the CDR3, the DNA is TGCAGTGCTAGACCACAGGCGGCCGAAGAGACCCAGTACTTC. This translates into CSARPQAAEETQYF.

This chain joins TRBV27 and TRBJ2-3; D gene unclear. V was shortened by 4 bases and J by 12 bases, with 17 bases between the two germline ends. The CDR3 is 13 amino acids. Germline CDR1 reads MNHEY; CDR2 reads SMNVEV (reference sequence). CDR3 protein: CASSSEVRETQYF. CDR3 nucleotides: TGTGCCAGCAGTTCAGAGGTGAGAGAGACCCAGTATTTT.

The CDR3 region has the DNA TGTGCCAGCAGGGGAACCGGGGGACAGGGTGCAGATACGCAGTATTTT. This codes for CASRGTGGQGADTQYF. The chain uses TRBV27 and TRBJ2-3; the match to TRBD1 covers 9 bases. The CDR3 is 16 amino acids. The germline CDR1 and CDR2 sequences are MNHEY and SMNVEV (reference sequence). V gave up 6 bases and J gave up 4 bases; unmatched junction bases: 11.

This clonotype was detected only once. V gene TRBV6-1 combines with J gene TRBJ2-5, with D possibly TRBD1 on 6 matching bases. The DNA end favors TRBJ2-7, so the J call may be wrong. CDR1 MNHNS and CDR2 SASEGT come from the germline V gene. CDR3 length: 13 residues. CDR3 DNA: TGTGCCAGCAGTAGGGACACGAACGGCGAGCAGTACTTC. Translation gives CASSRDTNGEQYF.

The rearrangement uses TRBV6-5 and TRBJ2-2, with TRBD2 matching 7 bases. V gave up 2 bases and J gave up 5 bases; unmatched junction bases: 14. The CDR3 loop spans 18 amino acids. Per germline, CDR1 MNHEY and CDR2 SVGAGI. This CDR3 is CASSYLKRGRGGTGELFF. CDR3 sequence (DNA): TGTGCCAGCAGTTACCTAAAACGGGGGAGGGGAGGTACCGGGGAGCTGTTTTTT.

By its share, this clonotype is medium-sized. The CDR3 DNA reads as TGCGCCAGCAGCAGCGGGAGCGGTGCAGATACGCAGTATTTT. It specifies CASSSGSGADTQYF. This sequence joins TRBV10-1 and TRBJ2-3; the match to TRBD2 covers 8 bases. From germline, CDR1 is WNHNN and CDR2 SYGVQD (reference sequence). The length of the CDR3 is 14 residues. With V trimmed by 6 bases and J by 4 bases, 6 bases remained unmatched.